Following are 21 T cell receptor beta chains from one sample sequenced in a study of cytomegalovirus exposure and HLA in healthy donors. The PCR was carried out with 60 Vbeta primers and 13 Jbeta primers. Some clones are missing from TCRdb's copy, which holds only in-frame ones; the method was immunoSEQ multiplex PCR. The data contain some 120,000 clones, 55% to 75% of them singletons. The sample consisted of PBMCs. The receptors derive from a middle-aged woman in good health and CMV-seropositive.

Written as DNA, the CDR3 is TGTGCCAGCTGGAGCGGACCGAGCACAGATACGCAGTATTTT. Translated, it gives CASWSGPSTDTQYF. V is TRBV28 and J is TRBJ2-3; perhaps TRBD2 as D (5 bases). The length of the CDR3 is 14 residues. Germline CDR1 MDHEN, CDR2 SYDVKM. The V gene lost 8 bases and the J gene lost 0 bases, with 12 bases spanning the gap.

The chain joins TRBV19 to TRBJ1-5, with D hard to call. With 2 bases removed from V and 4 bases from J, the gap between germline ends came to 6 bases. Germline-derived CDR1 and CDR2 are LNHDA and SQIVND (reference sequence). The CDR3 length is 13 residues. The DNA of the CDR3 is TGTGCCAGTAGTATAACTCGTAATCAGCCCCAGCATTTT. Amino acids: CASSITRNQPQHF.

This clone was seen just once. V is TRBV11-2 and J is TRBJ2-1, with D maybe TRBD2 (5 bases). The ends were cut back, 6 bases at V and 5 bases at J, with 14 bases in the middle. From germline, CDR1 is SGHAT and CDR2 FQNNGV. The CDR3 extends over 14 amino acids. The CDR3 reads CASSISGGHNEQFF. In DNA form, the CDR3 reads TGTGCCAGCAGTATCTCGGGCGGGCACAATGAGCAGTTCTTC.

The J gene is TRBJ2-7, the V gene TRBV28; 8 nucleotides agree with TRBD1. Germline CDR1 is MDHEN and CDR2 is SYDVKM. The CDR3 has 17 residues. V was clipped by 1 base and J by 3 bases; unmatched bases: 11. As DNA, the CDR3 is TGTGCCAGCAGTTTATACGACAGGGGCCAAGGGCTCTACGAGCAGTACTTC. Its protein product is CASSLYDRGQGLYEQYF. The entire variable domain, with the rest obtained from reference TRBV28 and TRBJ2-7, is as follows: DVKVTQSSRYLVKRTGEKVFLECVQDMDHENMFWYRQDPGLGLRLIYFSYDVKMKEKGDIPEGYSVSREKKERFSLILESASTNQTSMYLCASSLYDRGQGLYEQYFGPGTRLTVT.

This clone was detected a few times. This sequence joins TRBV5-1 and TRBJ2-3, with a weak D call TRBD1 (6 bases). There are 14 residues in the CDR3. Germline CDR1 is SGHRS and CDR2 is YFSETQ. Trimming removed 0 bases from V and 6 bases from J, with 11 bases in between. Here the CDR3 reads CASSLEGGTDTQYF. As DNA, the CDR3 is TGCGCCAGCAGCTTGGAAGGGGGTACGGATACGCAGTATTTT.

The rearrangement joins TRBV27 to TRBJ2-4; D unclear. CDR3 length: 13 amino acids. The V end was cut by 3 bases, the J end by 14 bases, with 17 bases between. From germline, CDR1 is MNHEY and CDR2 SMNVEV (reference sequence). CDR3: CASSLAVGGWEYF. CDR3 coding DNA: TGTGCCAGCAGTTTGGCGGTGGGTGGGTGGGAGTACTTC.

The CDR3 region is CASSLPTGNTEAFF. The DNA of the CDR3 is TGTGCCAGCAGTTTACCGACAGGGAACACTGAAGCTTTCTTT. The chain joins TRBV28 to TRBJ1-1, with D perhaps TRBD1 (6 bases). Germline loops: CDR1 MDHEN, CDR2 SYDVKM. This CDR3 region has 14 residues. V lost 2 bases and J lost 1, with 8 bases in between.

The chain uses TRBV5-1 and TRBJ1-1; tentatively, D is TRBD1 (5 bases). Germline V gene sequence: CDR1 SGHRS, CDR2 YFSETQ. V dropped 5 bases and J dropped 1 base, with 12 bases sitting between them. CDR3 length: 14 residues. The CDR3 nucleotides are TGCGCCAGCAGGTCCGGACAACAGAACACTGAAGCTTTCTTT. It specifies CASRSGQQNTEAFF.

The chain employs TRBV11-2 and TRBJ1-4; possibly TRBD1 for D (5 bases). V gave up 2 bases and J gave up 11 bases, with 15 bases separating them. Germline assignment: CDR1 SGHAT and CDR2 FQNNGV. The CDR3 covers 14 residues. Here the CDR3 reads CASSLRQGLEKLFF. DNA of the CDR3: TGTGCCAGCAGCTTAAGGCAGGGTCTGGAGAAACTGTTTTTT.

This chain links TRBV4-3 with TRBJ2-7; 7 bases map to TRBD2. V was clipped by 0 bases and J by 7 bases; unmatched bases: 9. Looked up from germline, CDR1 is LGHNA and CDR2 is YSLEER. There are 15 residues in the CDR3. Here the CDR3 DNA reads TGCGCCAGCAGCCAAGAGCGAGCGGGATCCCTTGAGCAGTACTTC. Its protein is CASSQERAGSLEQYF.

This chain links TRBV29-1 with TRBJ2-3; tentative D call: TRBD2 (5 bases). The CDR3 sequence is 14 residues long. The V end lost 2 bases, the J end lost 2 bases, and 11 bases lay between the germline ends. CDR1 is SQVTM and CDR2 is ANQGSEA in the germline V gene. The CDR3 DNA follows: TGCAGCGTTGAATCCGGGATCTTCACAGATACGCAGTATTTT. Amino acids: CSVESGIFTDTQYF.

The chain carries TRBV6-5 and TRBJ2-3, with a possible D match to TRBD2 (6 bases). The V gene's germline CDR1 is MNHEY and CDR2 SVGAGI. This CDR3 is built from 11 residues. V was shortened by 5 bases and J by 6 bases, with 6 bases between the two germline ends. CDR3 DNA: TGTGCCAGCAGTGCGGGGGATACGCAGTATTTT. Protein product: CASSAGDTQYF.

This clone has just one count. The CDR3 bases are TGTGCCTGGGGGGCCGCTCTGATTGGCAATCAGCCCCAGCATTTT. It yields the protein CAWGAALIGNQPQHF. The chain uses TRBV30 and TRBJ1-5, with D possibly being TRBD1 (5 bases). The CDR3 loop spans 15 amino acids. V shed 5 bases and J shed 2 bases, with 16 bases lying between them. CDR1 GTSNPN and CDR2 SVGIG come from the germline V gene (reference sequence).

In its sample, this clone was seen once. The CDR3 loop reads CAWSFGGGSEENIQYF. The DNA for the CDR3 is TGTGCCTGGAGTTTCGGGGGAGGGTCTGAAGAAAACATTCAGTACTTC. This chain uses TRBV30 with TRBJ2-4; 7 positions agree with TRBD2. This CDR3 region has 16 residues. The germline gives CDR1 GTSNPN, CDR2 SVGIG (reference sequence). The ends lost 2 bases at V and 5 bases at J; junction bases unmatched: 12.

The rearrangement links TRBV27 to TRBJ2-6; D is possibly TRBD1 (6 bases). The CDR3 spans 15 residues. Trimming removed 5 bases at V and 1 base at J, with 9 bases between. The germline gives CDR1 MNHEY, CDR2 SMNVEV (reference sequence). The chain's CDR3 is CASSPTGSGANVLTF. Here the CDR3 DNA reads TGTGCCAGCAGTCCAACAGGGTCTGGGGCCAACGTCCTGACTTTC.

In this sample, this clone turned up a few times. The chain carries TRBV19 and TRBJ1-4, with a tentative D call TRBD1 (5 bases). CDR3 size: 14 residues. The V gene's germline CDR1 is LNHDA and CDR2 SQIVND (reference sequence). Trimming took off 3 bases at V and 8 bases at J, with 13 bases between the two ends. The CDR3 nucleotides read TGTGCCAGTAGTATTTTAGGGGTTGGCGAAAAACTGTTTTTT. Protein product: CASSILGVGEKLFF.

The J gene is TRBJ2-7, the V gene TRBV25-1, with TRBD1 identical over 8 bases. CDR1 and CDR2 (germline): MGHDK, SYGVNS. Trimming took 4 bases from V and 7 from J; bases not matched to a gene: 9. The CDR3 covers 14 residues. CDR3 DNA sequence: TGTGCCAGCAGTGGCTACCAGGGGGCGTCGGAGCAGTACTTC. This translates into CASSGYQGASEQYF.

There are a few counts of this clone. The V call is TRBV19, the J call TRBJ2-5, with 9 bases aligning to TRBD1. The germline V gene encodes CDR1 LNHDA and CDR2 SQIVND (reference sequence). CDR3 length: 15 residues. Trimming cost V 5 bases and J 3 bases; bases outside gene matches: 7. CDR3 DNA: TGTGCCAGTAGTCCGGGACAGGGTAGCAAAGAGACCCAGTACTTC. This sequence encodes CASSPGQGSKETQYF.

The chain employs TRBV15 and TRBJ2-5, with 11 nucleotides matching TRBD2. Germline V gene sequence: CDR1 LNHNV, CDR2 YYDKDF (reference sequence). The CDR3 has 15 residues. Trimming removed 3 bases from V and 2 bases from J; junction bases left unmatched: 2. The CDR3 nucleotides are TGTGCCACCAGCAGGACTAGCGGGGTACAAGAGACCCAGTACTTC. Protein sequence: CATSRTSGVQETQYF.

This chain links TRBV7-9 with TRBJ1-6, with a weak D call TRBD1 (6 bases). Germline CDR1 reads SEHNR; CDR2 reads FQNEAQ (reference sequence). V lost 2 bases and J lost 3, with 8 bases in between. The CDR3 is made up of 15 amino acids. This CDR3 is CASSLIGGYNSPLHF. The CDR3 bases are TGTGCCAGCAGCTTAATAGGGGGCTATAATTCACCCCTCCACTTT.

This clone was recorded only once. The V and J genes are TRBV4-1 and TRBJ1-4; D is perhaps TRBD1 (6 bases). Germline lookup yields CDR1 MGHRA and CDR2 YSYEKL. V lost 2 bases to trimming and J lost 8 bases, with 9 bases between them. The CDR3 length is 13 residues. The CDR3 DNA is TGCGCCAGCAGCCAACCAGGGGCAGAAAAACTGTTTTTT. Protein sequence: CASSQPGAEKLFF.